These 20 T cell receptor beta chains came from one sample sequenced in a study of cytomegalovirus exposure and HLA in healthy donors. The primer mix had 60 Vbeta and 13 Jbeta primers. Sequencing was performed with immunoSEQ multiplex PCR; in TCRdb, only in-frame clones are kept and a portion is missing. The data contain 150,000 to 200,000 clones, around 90% of them singletons. What was sequenced was PBMCs. Source of these receptors: a boy between 2 and 10 years old in good health and CMV-seronegative.

This chain uses TRBV27 with TRBJ1-1, with 7 bases fitting TRBD1. Germline CDR1 and CDR2: MNHEY and SMNVEV (reference sequence). Trimming removed 5 bases from V and 3 bases from J; junction bases left unmatched: 3. The CDR3 sequence is 13 residues long. This CDR3 reads CASSADRDTEAFF. The CDR3 coding sequence is TGTGCCAGCAGTGCTGACAGGGACACTGAAGCTTTCTTT.

J is TRBJ2-3 and V is TRBV7-9; weak D call: TRBD2 (5 bases). The V end lost 0 bases, the J end lost 1 base, and 8 bases lay between the germline ends. Germline V gene sequence: CDR1 SEHNR, CDR2 FQNEAQ (reference sequence). This CDR3 contains 15 residues. CDR3 nucleotides: TGTGCCAGCAGCTTAGCGCACGGGGGCACAGATACGCAGTATTTT. This encodes CASSLAHGGTDTQYF. The whole variable domain, remainder taken from reference TRBV7-9 and TRBJ2-3, is DTGVSQNPRHKITKRGQNVTFRCDPISEHNRLYWYRQTLGQGPEFLTYFQNEAQLEKSRLLSDRFSAERPKGSFSTLEIQRTEQGDSAMYLCASSLAHGGTDTQYFGPGTRLTVL.

V is TRBV6-5 and J is TRBJ2-1; D may be TRBD1 (6 bases). Deletions cut 4 bases from V and 10 bases from J, with 11 bases between. This CDR3 spans 12 amino acids. The germline CDR1 and CDR2 sequences are MNHEY and SVGAGI. CDR3 DNA: TGTGCCAGCAGTTCTTCCGGGACAGAGCAGTTCTTC. Its translation: CASSSSGTEQFF.

The chain carries TRBV28 and TRBJ2-7; 9 positions match TRBD1. CDR1 and CDR2 from the germline V gene are MDHEN and SYDVKM. Trimming took 6 bases from V and 7 from J; bases not matched to a gene: 4. The CDR3 is 12 amino acids. The chain's CDR3 is CASSGQGWEQYF. The DNA of the CDR3 is TGTGCCAGCAGCGGACAGGGGTGGGAGCAGTACTTC.

The rearrangement uses TRBV25-1 and TRBJ1-4; possibly TRBD1 for D (5 bases). The ends were cut back, 2 bases at V and 10 bases at J, with 14 bases in the middle. The CDR3 loop spans 14 amino acids. Germline loops: CDR1 MGHDK, CDR2 SYGVNS. CDR3 region: CASSEPGGVGKLFF. Written as DNA, the CDR3 is TGTGCCAGCAGTGAACCGGGAGGGGTCGGAAAACTGTTTTTT.

This clone turned up a few times. V usage is TRBV5-6 and J usage is TRBJ2-1; 10 bases fit TRBD2. The CDR3 covers 15 residues. The ends lost 4 bases at V and 2 bases at J; junction bases unmatched: 3. Germline V gives CDR1 SGHDT, CDR2 YYEEEE. The CDR3 region is CASSPSGRAYNEQFF. In DNA, the CDR3 is TGTGCCAGCAGCCCGAGCGGGAGGGCCTACAATGAGCAGTTCTTC.

This chain connects TRBV6-1 to TRBJ1-1, with 7 nucleotides matching TRBD1. V shed 5 bases, J shed 0 bases, and the junction held 6 bases outside the gene matches. The CDR3 sequence is 15 residues long. Germline V lookup: CDR1 MNHNS, CDR2 SASEGT. The CDR3 here is CASSLPTGMNTEAFF. The DNA of the CDR3 is TGTGCCAGCAGTTTACCGACAGGGATGAACACTGAAGCTTTCTTT.

The V call is TRBV7-9, the J call TRBJ1-6; D uncertain. The CDR3 totals 14 residues. Deletions cut 1 base from V and 7 bases from J, with 8 bases between. The germline V gene encodes CDR1 SEHNR and CDR2 FQNEAQ (reference sequence). Here the CDR3 reads CASSLGQSNSPLHF. The CDR3 DNA reads TGTGCCAGCAGCTTAGGGCAGTCGAATTCACCCCTCCACTTT. The complete variable domain, with remaining parts taken from reference TRBV7-9 and TRBJ1-6, reads DTGVSQNPRHKITKRGQNVTFRCDPISEHNRLYWYRQTLGQGPEFLTYFQNEAQLEKSRLLSDRFSAERPKGSFSTLEIQRTEQGDSAMYLCASSLGQSNSPLHFGNGTRLTVT.

DNA for the CDR3: TGTGCCAGCAGCCACACTAGCGGGAGGTACAATGAGCAGTTCTTC. It yields the protein CASSHTSGRYNEQFF. The rearrangement links TRBV14 to TRBJ2-1, with 12 bases matching TRBD2. Germline values: CDR1 SGHDN, CDR2 FVKESK. Germline trimming cut 3 bases from V and 4 bases from J; bases unmatched to any gene: 1. The CDR3 totals 15 residues.

This chain uses TRBV28 with TRBJ2-7, with a tentative D call TRBD1 (6 bases). With 5 bases removed from V and 0 bases from J, the gap between germline ends came to 17 bases. Germline V gene lookup returns CDR1 MDHEN and CDR2 SYDVKM. The CDR3 length is 16 residues. In nucleotides, the CDR3 is TGTGCCAGCAGTCCCCCGGGACAACCCACCTCCTACGAGCAGTACTTC. Protein product: CASSPPGQPTSYEQYF.

The chain links TRBV2 to TRBJ2-2, with 9 bases identical to TRBD2. CDR1 and CDR2 (germline): SNHLY, FYNNEI. The CDR3 totals 16 residues. The ends lost 7 bases at V and 10 bases at J; junction bases unmatched: 16. The CDR3 here is CASTEFSAGGPVELFF. The CDR3, as DNA: TGTGCCAGCACCGAGTTCAGTGCGGGAGGGCCAGTGGAGCTGTTTTTT.

This chain's CDR3 is CASSSLWPPGDTQYF. As DNA, the CDR3 is TGTGCCAGCAGTTCCTTATGGCCGCCGGGGGATACGCAGTATTTT. This chain uses TRBV28 with TRBJ2-3, with D possibly matching TRBD2 (5 bases). The CDR3 runs 15 residues. Germline V gene lookup returns CDR1 MDHEN and CDR2 SYDVKM. Trimming removed 4 bases from V and 6 bases from J, with 17 bases in between. Looking up the rest from reference TRBV28 and TRBJ2-3 gives the full variable domain: DVKVTQSSRYLVKRTGEKVFLECVQDMDHENMFWYRQDPGLGLRLIYFSYDVKMKEKGDIPEGYSVSREKKERFSLILESASTNQTSMYLCASSSLWPPGDTQYFGPGTRLTVL.

The sample holds a few counts of this clone. The V gene is TRBV7-9, the J gene TRBJ1-5, with a weak D call TRBD1 (6 bases). Trimming left V 6 bases short and J 4 bases short, with 16 bases between. The germline V gene has CDR1 SEHNR and CDR2 FQNEAQ (reference sequence). The CDR3 has 15 residues. CDR3 sequence: CASSLQGYDNQPQHF. CDR3 DNA sequence: TGTGCCAGCAGTTTACAGGGATATGATAATCAGCCCCAGCATTTT.

This chain connects TRBV2 to TRBJ2-3; D unclear. V was cut by 4 bases and J by 5 bases, with 7 bases left in between. Germline V gene lookup returns CDR1 SNHLY and CDR2 FYNNEI. The CDR3 contains 12 residues. The CDR3 loop is CASSGVEDTQYF. The CDR3 nucleotides are TGTGCCAGCAGTGGCGTTGAAGATACGCAGTATTTT.

The chain combines TRBV23-1 with TRBJ2-2; D is unclear. TRBV23-1 is noted as an ORF with a role that remains uncertain. The V gene lost 10 bases and the J gene lost 0 bases, with 24 bases spanning the gap. The CDR3 length is 18 residues. CDR3 protein: CAIRRKADSNANTGELFF. CDR3 nucleotides: TGCGCCATCAGACGCAAGGCGGATTCAAACGCGAACACCGGGGAGCTGTTTTTT.

The chain is built from TRBV21-1 and TRBJ2-5; no check of the table's D call, TRBD1, against the DNA was made. TRBV21-1 is annotated as a pseudogene. This CDR3 is 18 amino acids long. The CDR3 region has the DNA TGTGCCAGCAGCAAACAGAGGGTCGAAGGTGCAGGGGGCGCAACCCAGTACTTC. This translates into CASSKQRVEGAGGATQYF.

The J gene is TRBJ2-1, the V gene TRBV29-1, with 8 bases aligning to TRBD2. J was trimmed by 5 bases and V by 5 bases; bases with no gene match: 5. Germline V gene data show CDR1 as SQVTM and CDR2 as ANQGSEA. The CDR3 extends over 13 amino acids. DNA of the CDR3: TGCAGCGTTCGAGCGGGAGTGGACAATGAGCAGTTCTTC. Its translation: CSVRAGVDNEQFF.

The chain couples TRBV28 to TRBJ2-2; 7 positions agree with TRBD1. The CDR3 spans 16 residues. The V gene end was trimmed by 3 bases and the J gene end by 4 bases; junction bases not matched to a gene: 8. Looked up from germline, CDR1 is MDHEN and CDR2 is SYDVKM. The CDR3 protein is CASSFRTGLSTGELFF. DNA for the CDR3: TGTGCCAGCAGTTTTCGGACAGGCTTGAGCACCGGGGAGCTGTTTTTT.

In its sample, this clone was seen once. Germline and junction disagree at one end, which may indicate a read error. The chain is built from TRBV7-9 and TRBJ1-4, with TRBD1 identical over 7 bases. This CDR3 contains 12 residues. From germline, CDR1 is SEHNR and CDR2 FQNEAQ (reference sequence). This chain's CDR3 is CSSSRQGSQLFF. Here the CDR3 DNA reads TGTTCCAGCAGCCGACAGGGATCTCAACTGTTTTTT.

This clone was recorded a few times. This chain links TRBV7-9 with TRBJ1-3; the match to TRBD1 covers 10 bases. J lost 4 bases, V lost 8 bases, and 11 bases had no gene match. The CDR3 covers 16 residues. Germline CDR1 reads SEHNR; CDR2 reads FQNEAQ (reference sequence). This CDR3 is CASGDRGMIDGNTIYF. The DNA of the CDR3 is TGTGCCAGCGGGGACAGGGGCATGATCGACGGAAACACCATATATTTT. Looking up the rest from reference TRBV7-9 and TRBJ1-3 gives the full variable domain: DTGVSQNPRHKITKRGQNVTFRCDPISEHNRLYWYRQTLGQGPEFLTYFQNEAQLEKSRLLSDRFSAERPKGSFSTLEIQRTEQGDSAMYLCASGDRGMIDGNTIYFGEGSWLTVV.